This T cell receptor beta chain was identified in a study of PD-1 blockade in classical Hodgkin lymphoma. Turning to the study itself: Treatment was intravenous nivolumab, 3 mg/kg every 2 weeks, until progression. General study results and limits: Before treatment, complete responders showed about the same diversity as newly diagnosed patients.

In every patient, relapse followed autologous stem cell transplantation, while exposure to brentuximab vedotin differed. Profiled with immunoSEQ multiplex PCR; TCRdb holds only in-frame clones, not every one. The table records 55,000 to 65,000 clones, 75% to 90% of them present only once. The V gene lost 8 bases and the J gene lost 4 bases, with 15 bases spanning the gap. Germline lookup yields CDR1 MNHEY and CDR2 SVGAGI. The CDR3 runs 14 residues. In regard to this clone: As yet, its antigen is unknown.

Sample: peripheral blood mononuclear cells (PBMCs), taken at baseline. This sequence originates from a human donor with classical Hodgkin lymphoma. This chain joins TRBV6-5 and TRBJ2-1; D unclear. The CDR3 loop reads CASGVAWNYNEQFF. CDR3 in DNA: TGTGCCAGCGGGGTAGCCTGGAATTACAATGAGCAGTTCTTC.